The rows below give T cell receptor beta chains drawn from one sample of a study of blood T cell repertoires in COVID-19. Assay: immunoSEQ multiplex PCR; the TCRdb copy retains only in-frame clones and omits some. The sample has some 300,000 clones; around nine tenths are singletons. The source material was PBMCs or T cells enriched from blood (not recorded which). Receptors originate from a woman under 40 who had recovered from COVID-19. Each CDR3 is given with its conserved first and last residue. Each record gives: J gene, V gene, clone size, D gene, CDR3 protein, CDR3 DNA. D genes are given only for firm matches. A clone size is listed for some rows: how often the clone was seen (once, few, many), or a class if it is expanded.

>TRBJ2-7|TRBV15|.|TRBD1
CATSRGLSGTGSYEQYF
TGTGCCACCAGCAGAGGATTGTCGGGGACAGGCTCCTACGAGCAGTACTTC
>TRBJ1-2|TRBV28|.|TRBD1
CASSLPGTGGHRVYGYTF
TGTGCCAGCAGTTTACCTGGGACAGGGGGCCATAGGGTTTATGGCTACACCTTC
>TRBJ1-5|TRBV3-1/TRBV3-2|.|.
CASSQDRGYQPQHF
TGTGCCAGCAGCCAAGATAGGGGGTATCAGCCCCAGCATTTT
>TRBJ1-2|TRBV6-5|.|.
CASSYSGGSGYTF
TGTGCCAGCAGTTACTCAGGGGGAAGTGGCTACACCTTC
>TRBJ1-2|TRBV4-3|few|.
CASSQYSSGGGGYTF
TGCGCCAGCAGCCAATACTCTAGTGGGGGAGGCGGCTACACCTTC
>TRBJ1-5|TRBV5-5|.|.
CASSFEGGNQPQHF
TGTGCCAGCAGCTTTGAAGGGGGCAATCAGCCCCAGCATTTT
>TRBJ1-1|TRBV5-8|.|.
CASSLLLGNTEAFF
TGTGCCAGCAGCTTGCTCCTAGGGAACACTGAAGCTTTCTTT
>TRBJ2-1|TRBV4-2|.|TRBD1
CASSQVRTGAYNEQFF
TGTGCCAGCAGCCAAGTACGGACAGGGGCCTACAATGAGCAGTTCTTC
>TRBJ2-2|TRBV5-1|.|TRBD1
CASSSWTGGAGELFF
TGCGCCAGCAGCTCTTGGACAGGGGGAGCCGGGGAGCTGTTTTTT
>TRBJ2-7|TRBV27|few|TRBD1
CASSFGTGSHEQYF
TGTGCCAGCAGTTTCGGGACAGGGTCCCACGAGCAGTACTTC
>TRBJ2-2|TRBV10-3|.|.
CAISAEFGTGELFF
TGTGCCATCTCGGCGGAGTTCGGAACCGGGGAGCTGTTTTTT
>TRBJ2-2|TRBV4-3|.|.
CASSPRAGTGELFF
TGCGCCAGCAGTCCCAGGGCGGGAACCGGGGAGCTGTTTTTT
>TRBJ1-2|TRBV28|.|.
CASGSQGYYGYTF
TGTGCCAGCGGATCACAGGGCTACTATGGCTACACCTTC
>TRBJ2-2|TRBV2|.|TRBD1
CAIPGGKGTGNTGELFF
TGTGCCATCCCGGGCGGAAAAGGGACAGGGAACACCGGGGAGCTGTTTTTT
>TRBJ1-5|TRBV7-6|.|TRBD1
CASSLSAQAGTGLNQPQHF
TGTGCCAGCAGCTTATCGGCCCAGGCCGGGACAGGACTCAATCAGCCCCAGCATTTT
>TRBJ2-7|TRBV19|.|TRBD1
CATQQQGGPYEQYF
TGTGCCACCCAGCAACAGGGGGGACCCTACGAGCAGTACTTC
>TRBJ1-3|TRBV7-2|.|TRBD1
CASSSYRDSLYSGNTIYF
TGTGCCAGCAGCTCCTACCGGGACAGCCTATACTCTGGAAACACCATATATTTT
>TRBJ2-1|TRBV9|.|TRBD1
CASSVGTGVYNEQFF
TGTGCCAGCAGCGTAGGGACAGGGGTCTACAATGAGCAGTTCTTC
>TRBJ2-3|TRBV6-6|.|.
CASSYRDTQYF
TGTGCCAGCAGTTACCGGGATACGCAGTATTTT
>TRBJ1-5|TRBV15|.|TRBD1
CATERGQGAGQPQHF
TGTGCCACCGAAAGAGGACAGGGGGCGGGACAGCCCCAGCATTTT
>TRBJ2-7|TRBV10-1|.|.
CASREHDMVLPLPYEQYF
TGCGCCAGCAGGGAGCACGATATGGTGCTCCCACTCCCCTACGAGCAGTACTTC
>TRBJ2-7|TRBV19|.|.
CASRNYAGHEQYF
TGTGCCAGTAGGAATTACGCTGGGCACGAGCAGTACTTC
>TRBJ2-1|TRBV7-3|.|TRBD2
CASRLAGGNEQFF
TGTGCCAGCAGATTAGCGGGAGGCAATGAGCAGTTCTTC
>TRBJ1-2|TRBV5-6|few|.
CASSPTYGGDGYTF
TGTGCCAGCAGCCCGACGTACGGGGGGGATGGCTACACCTTC
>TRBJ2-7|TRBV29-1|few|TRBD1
CSAGDRAGEQYF
TGCAGCGCCGGGGACAGGGCGGGGGAGCAGTACTTC
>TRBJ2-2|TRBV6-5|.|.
CASRERGSRGGELFF
TGTGCCAGCAGGGAGAGGGGGTCCCGAGGCGGGGAGCTGTTTTTT
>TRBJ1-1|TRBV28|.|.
CASSFSVGTPTEAFF
TGTGCCAGCAGTTTCTCGGTCGGGACTCCCACTGAAGCTTTCTTT
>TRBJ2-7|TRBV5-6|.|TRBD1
CASNMQGQAEQYF
TGTGCCAGCAACATGCAGGGACAGGCGGAGCAGTACTTC
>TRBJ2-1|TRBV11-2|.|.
CASSLEVSSYNEQFF
TGTGCCAGCAGCTTAGAGGTTAGCTCCTACAATGAGCAGTTCTTC
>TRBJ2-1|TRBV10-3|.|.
CAISEGGEHYNEQFF
TGTGCCATCAGTGAGGGCGGAGAACACTACAATGAGCAGTTCTTC
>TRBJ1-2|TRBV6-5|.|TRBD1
CASSQPGTGSYGYTF
TGTGCCAGCAGTCAACCCGGGACAGGGAGCTATGGCTACACCTTC
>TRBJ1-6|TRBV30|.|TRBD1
CAYTDRDSPLHF
TGTGCCTACACAGACAGGGATTCACCCCTCCACTTT
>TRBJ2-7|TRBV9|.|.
CASSVGDRSGLQYF
TGTGCCAGCAGCGTAGGTGACAGATCTGGTTTGCAGTACTTC
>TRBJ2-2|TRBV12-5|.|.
CASGSRDTGELFF
TGTGCTAGTGGTTCCCGGGACACCGGGGAGCTGTTTTTT
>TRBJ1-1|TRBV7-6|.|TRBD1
CASSLGSGTGVTEAFF
TGTGCCAGCAGCTTAGGATCCGGGACAGGGGTCACTGAAGCTTTCTTT
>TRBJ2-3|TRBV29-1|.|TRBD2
CSVVAGASTDTQYF
TGCAGCGTGGTAGCGGGGGCTAGCACAGATACGCAGTATTTT
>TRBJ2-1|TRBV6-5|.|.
CASNRDMEYNEQFF
TGTGCCAGCAACCGGGACATGGAGTACAATGAGCAGTTCTTC
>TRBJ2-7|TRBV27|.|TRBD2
CASKLAGDPYEQYF
TGTGCCAGCAAGCTAGCGGGAGACCCTTACGAGCAGTACTTC
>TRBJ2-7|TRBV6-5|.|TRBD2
CAIRRGEAYEQYF
TGTGCCATTCGCCGGGGGGAGGCCTACGAGCAGTACTTC
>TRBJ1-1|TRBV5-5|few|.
CASSLDWNTEAFF
TGTGCCAGCAGCTTAGACTGGAACACTGAAGCTTTCTTT
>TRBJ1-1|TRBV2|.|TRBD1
CATTGQGGTEAFF
TGTGCCACCACAGGACAGGGAGGGACTGAAGCTTTCTTT
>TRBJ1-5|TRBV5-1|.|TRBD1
CASSRGTGEGQPQHF
TGCGCCAGCAGCCGGGGGACAGGGGAGGGGCAGCCCCAGCATTTT
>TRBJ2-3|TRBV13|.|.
CASTALYSRVGTQYF
TGTGCCAGCACCGCTCTTTACTCCCGTGTTGGTACGCAGTATTTT
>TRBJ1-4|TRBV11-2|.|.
CASSLDLPGYEKLFF
TGTGCCAGCAGCTTAGATCTCCCCGGGTATGAAAAACTGTTTTTT
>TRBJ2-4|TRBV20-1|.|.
CSASRNIQYF
TGCAGTGCTAGCCGAAACATTCAGTACTTC
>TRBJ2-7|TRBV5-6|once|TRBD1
CASSSTGGKDEQYF
TGTGCCAGCAGCTCGACAGGGGGTAAGGACGAGCAGTACTTC
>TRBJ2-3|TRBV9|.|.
CASSAGSSDGTDTQYF
TGTGCCAGCAGCGCAGGCAGTAGCGACGGCACAGATACGCAGTATTTT
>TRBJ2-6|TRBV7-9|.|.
CASSLGAGSGANVLTF
TGTGCCAGCAGCTTAGGGGCGGGTTCTGGGGCCAACGTCCTGACTTTC
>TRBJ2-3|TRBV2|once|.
CASSELASRTDTQYF
TGTGCCAGCAGTGAACTAGCGTCAAGAACAGATACGCAGTATTTT
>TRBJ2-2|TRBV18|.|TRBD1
CASSPRSTQGQGTTGELFF
TGTGCCAGCTCACCAAGGTCAACTCAAGGACAGGGGACCACCGGGGAGCTGTTTTTT
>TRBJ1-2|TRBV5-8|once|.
CASSLGTPGLNDGYTF
TGTGCCAGCAGCTTGGGGACTCCGGGACTAAACGATGGCTACACCTTC
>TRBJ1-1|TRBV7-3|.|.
CASSFILNRVTEAFF
TGTGCCAGCAGCTTCATACTCAATCGGGTAACTGAAGCTTTCTTT
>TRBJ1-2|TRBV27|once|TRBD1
CASSSFFSIDRARGYTF
TGTGCCAGCAGTTCATTCTTTTCCATAGACAGGGCCCGGGGCTACACCTTC
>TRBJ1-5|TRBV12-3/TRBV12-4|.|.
CASTLNDRQPQHF
TGTGCCAGCACCTTAAACGATCGGCAGCCCCAGCATTTT
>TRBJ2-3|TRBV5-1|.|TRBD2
CASSPGTSGGADTQYF
TGCGCCAGCAGCCCCGGGACTAGCGGGGGAGCCGATACGCAGTATTTT
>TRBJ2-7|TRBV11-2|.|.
CASSLGGPGYEQYF
TGTGCCAGCAGCTTAGGGGGGCCTGGCTACGAGCAGTACTTC
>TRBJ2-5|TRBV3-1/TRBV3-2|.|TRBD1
CASSQVGTGVETQYF
TGTGCCAGCAGCCAAGTGGGGACAGGGGTTGAGACCCAGTACTTC
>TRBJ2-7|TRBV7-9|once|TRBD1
CASSGTDPLYEQYF
TGTGCCAGCAGTGGGACAGATCCTCTCTACGAGCAGTACTTC
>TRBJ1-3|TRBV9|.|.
CASSPFIGTSGNTIYF
TGTGCCAGCAGCCCCTTTATTGGCACCTCTGGAAACACCATATATTTT
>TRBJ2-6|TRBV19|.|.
CASTPLGANVLTF
TGTGCCAGTACCCCCTTAGGGGCCAACGTCCTGACTTTC